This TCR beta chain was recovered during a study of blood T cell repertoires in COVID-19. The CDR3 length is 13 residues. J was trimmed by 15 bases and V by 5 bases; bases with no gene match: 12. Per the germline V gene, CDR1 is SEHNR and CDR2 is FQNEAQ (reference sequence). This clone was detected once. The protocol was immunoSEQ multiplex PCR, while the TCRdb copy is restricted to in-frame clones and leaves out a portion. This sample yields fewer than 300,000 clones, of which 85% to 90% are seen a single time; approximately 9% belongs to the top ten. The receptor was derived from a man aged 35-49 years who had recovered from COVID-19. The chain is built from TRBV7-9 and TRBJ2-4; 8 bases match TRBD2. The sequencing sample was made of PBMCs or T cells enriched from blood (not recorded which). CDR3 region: CASSRAGLEGSYF. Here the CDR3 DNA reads TGTGCCAGCAGCCGGGCGGGACTAGAGGGGTCGTACTTC. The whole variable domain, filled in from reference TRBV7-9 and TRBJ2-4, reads DTGVSQNPRHKITKRGQNVTFRCDPISEHNRLYWYRQTLGQGPEFLTYFQNEAQLEKSRLLSDRFSAERPKGSFSTLEIQRTEQGDSAMYLCASSRAGLEGSYFGAGTRLSVL.